This T cell receptor (beta chain) was retrieved from a study of blood T cell repertoires in COVID-19. Overall study: PBMCs, B-cell-depleted T cells, or T cells were the source of the cDNA or gDNA that made up the material.

The repertoire was sequenced with immunoSEQ multiplex PCR; TCRdb's copy has only in-frame clones and lacks some. The data hold some 170,000 clones, with less than 90% observed a single time. The CDR3 sequence is 20 residues long. Per the germline V gene, CDR1 is LGHNT and CDR2 is FRNRAP. Trimming removed 1 base from V and 5 bases from J; junction bases left unmatched: 17. V gene TRBV12-5 combines with J gene TRBJ2-1; 10 bases agree with TRBD2. The specimen sequenced was PBMCs or T cells enriched from blood (not recorded which). The TCR was taken from a human donor with acute COVID-19. The donor label of this sample is uncertain. As DNA, the CDR3 is TGTGCTAGTGGTTTGGACGAATTCCCCTACGGGACTAGCGTTAACAATGAGCAGTTCTTC. It codes for CASGLDEFPYGTSVNNEQFF.